This T cell receptor beta chain comes out of a study of blood T cell repertoires in COVID-19. Study-wide context: Some COVID-19 samples were acute and others convalescent; all came from the United States, Italy and Spain. In each case, the material was cDNA or gDNA derived from T cells, B-cell-depleted T cells, or PBMCs.

The authors' processing: Estimated nucleated cell counts came from reference gene primer amplification. Sequencing was performed with immunoSEQ multiplex PCR; in TCRdb, only in-frame clones are kept and a portion is missing. That table furnishes V, J and clone size, whereas the DNA furnished D and trimming. This sample carries roughly 500,000 clones, 80% to 90% of them seen once, and the ten largest clones take under 4%. This CDR3 has 15 residues. The V and J ends lost 8 bases and 4 bases, in that order; junction bases with no gene match: 7. Looked up from germline, CDR1 is LNHDA and CDR2 is SQIVND (reference sequence). This clone was detected only once.

This receptor was identified in a human donor in a cohort sampled during active COVID-19. The chain links TRBV19 to TRBJ2-2; the match to TRBD1 covers 10 bases. The sample taken for sequencing was peripheral blood. The CDR3 is CASGVGQGITGELFF. The CDR3 region has the DNA TGTGCCAGTGGAGTGGGACAGGGGATCACCGGGGAGCTGTTTTTT.